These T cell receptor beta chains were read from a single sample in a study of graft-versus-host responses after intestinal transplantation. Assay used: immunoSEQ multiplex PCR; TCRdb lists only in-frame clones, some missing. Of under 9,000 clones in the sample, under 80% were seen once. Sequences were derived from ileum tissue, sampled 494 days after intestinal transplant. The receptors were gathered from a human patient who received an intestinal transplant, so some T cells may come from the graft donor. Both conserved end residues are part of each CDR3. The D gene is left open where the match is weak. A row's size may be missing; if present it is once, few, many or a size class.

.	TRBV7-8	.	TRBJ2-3	TGTGCCAGCAGCTTAACTTCGTACGGGGGTCGGGACACGCAGTATTTT	CASSLTSYGGRDTQYF
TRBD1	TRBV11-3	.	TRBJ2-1	TGTGCCAGCAGCCCAGGGACAGGGTATGGGAATGAGCAGTTCTTC	CASSPGTGYGNEQFF
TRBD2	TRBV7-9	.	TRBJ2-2	TGTGCCAGCAGCGGCGGGAGGGGGAACACCGGGGAGCTGTTTTTT	CASSGGRGNTGELFF
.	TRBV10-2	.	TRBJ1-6	TGCGCCAGCAGTGAAAGGCAGGCCAATTCACCCCTCCACTTT	CASSERQANSPLHF
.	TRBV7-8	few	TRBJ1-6	TGTGCCAGCAGCTTAGAAGTATGGTCACCCCTCCACTTT	CASSLEVWSPLHF
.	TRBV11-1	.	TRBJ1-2	TGTGCCAGCAGCAAGCGACAGGACTATGGCTACACCTTC	CASSKRQDYGYTF
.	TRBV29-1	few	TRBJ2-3	TGCAGCGTTGAAGGGAGATACGGGGTGGGCACAGATACGCAGTATTTT	CSVEGRYGVGTDTQYF
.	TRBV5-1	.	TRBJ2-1	TGCGCCAGCAGACGGGACACTGAGCCCTACAATGAGCAGTTCTTC	CASRRDTEPYNEQFF
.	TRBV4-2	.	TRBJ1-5	TGTGCCAGCAACCAGCCCGGGGGTCCGGACAATCAGCCCCAGCATTTT	CASNQPGGPDNQPQHF
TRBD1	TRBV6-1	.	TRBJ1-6	TGTGCCAGCAGTGAAGCGGGACAGAATTCACCCCTCCACTTT	CASSEAGQNSPLHF
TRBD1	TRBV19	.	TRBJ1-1	TGTGCCAGTAGTCCCAGGGACAGGCAGAACACTGAAGCTTTCTTT	CASSPRDRQNTEAFF
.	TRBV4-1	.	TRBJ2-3	TGCGCCAGCAGCCAAGGGTGGCAAGCCGGCACAGATACGCAGTATTTT	CASSQGWQAGTDTQYF
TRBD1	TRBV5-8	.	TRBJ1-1	TGTGCCAGCAGCTTGGGGACAGGGGGTATGAACACTGAAGCTTTCTTT	CASSLGTGGMNTEAFF
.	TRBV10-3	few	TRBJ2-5	TGTGCCACCGAATCGGGTGGGGTGTACCAAGAGACCCAGTACTTC	CATESGGVYQETQYF
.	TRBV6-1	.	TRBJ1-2	TGTGCCAGCAGTGATGTCGGCGGCAACTATGGCTACACCTTC	CASSDVGGNYGYTF
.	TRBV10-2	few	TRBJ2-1	TGCGCCAGCAGTAGGAACAATGAGCAGTTCTTC	CASSRNNEQFF
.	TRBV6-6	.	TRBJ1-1	TGTGCCAGCAGTTACACCGGGACCGTGAACACTGAAGCTTTCTTT	CASSYTGTVNTEAFF
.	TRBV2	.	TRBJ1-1	TGTGCCAGCAGACTACCGTCCGCGGGAACTGAAGCTTTCTTT	CASRLPSAGTEAFF
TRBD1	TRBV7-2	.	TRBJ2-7	TGTGCCAGCAGCTTAGGTATACCGGGACAGCACTTC	CASSLGIPGQHF
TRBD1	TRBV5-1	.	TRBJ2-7	TGCGCCAGCAGCCCCGACAGGGGGCAACCCTACGAGCAGTACTTC	CASSPDRGQPYEQYF
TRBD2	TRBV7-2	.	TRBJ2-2	TGTGCCAGCAGCTTACTAGCGGGAGGTTTAACCGGGGAGCTGTTTTTT	CASSLLAGGLTGELFF
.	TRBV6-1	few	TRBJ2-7	TGTGCCAGCAGGTACAGCTCCTACGAGCAGTACTTC	CASRYSSYEQYF
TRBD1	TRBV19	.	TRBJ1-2	TGTGCCAGTAGTCCCCGGGACAGGGGCGGCTACACCTTC	CASSPRDRGGYTF
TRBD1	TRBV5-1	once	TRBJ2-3	TGCGCCAGCAGCTCAGGGGGCGTGGGGACCGGGATAGATACGCAGTATTTT	CASSSGGVGTGIDTQYF
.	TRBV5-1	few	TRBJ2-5	TGCGCCAGCAGCTTGGGGATGGGAAGGGGGCAAGAGACCCAGTACTTC	CASSLGMGRGQETQYF
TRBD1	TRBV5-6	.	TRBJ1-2	TGTGCCAGCAGCTGGAGGGACAGCCATGCGGGCTACACCTTC	CASSWRDSHAGYTF
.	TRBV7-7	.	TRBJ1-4	TGTGCTAGCAGCTTAAATACAGGCCTTAATGAAAAACTGTTTTTT	CASSLNTGLNEKLFF
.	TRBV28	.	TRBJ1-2	TGTGCCGGCAAGCAGGGGACGGGAGTGGGTGGCTACACCTTC	CAGKQGTGVGGYTF
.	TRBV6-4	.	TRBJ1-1	TGTGCCAGCAGTGACGGTCTGCTGAAGCACGCGTACACTGAAGCTTTCTTT	CASSDGLLKHAYTEAFF
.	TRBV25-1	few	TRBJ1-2	TGTGCCAGCAGTGAACTTAGCTATGGCTACACCTTC	CASSELSYGYTF
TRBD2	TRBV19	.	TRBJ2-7	TGTGCCAGTAGTCCAAAAGGGGGACTAGCCTACGAGCAGTACTTC	CASSPKGGLAYEQYF
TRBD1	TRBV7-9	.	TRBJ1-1	TGTGCCAGCAGCTCAGACAGGGGAGGCACTGAAGCTTTCTTT	CASSSDRGGTEAFF
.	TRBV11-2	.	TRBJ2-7	TGTGCCGGGAGCCCGAGCCGGTCGGGCGAGCAGTACTTC	CAGSPSRSGEQYF
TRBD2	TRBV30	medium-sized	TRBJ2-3	TGTGCCTGGAGTGTATACGGGAGGCCCCCAGATACGCAGTATTTT	CAWSVYGRPPDTQYF
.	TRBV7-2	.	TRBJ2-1	TGTGCCAGCAGCCTAGGACCCACGGTCGCCTACAATGAGCAGTTCTTC	CASSLGPTVAYNEQFF